The TCR beta chain under discussion was sequenced for a study of cytomegalovirus exposure and HLA in healthy donors. Study in general: About four fifths of 398 genotyped donors fell in the Caucasian-associated ancestry cluster.

A word on this clone: Its target is unknown.

After removal of 3 bases from V and 4 bases from J, the junction contained 7 bases not matched to a gene. CDR3 size: 15 residues. The germline CDR1 and CDR2 sequences are LNHDA and SQIVND (reference sequence). This PCR relied on a set of 60 Vbeta primers and 13 Jbeta primers. Assay used: immunoSEQ multiplex PCR; TCRdb lists only in-frame clones, some missing. The data hold approximately 100,000 clones, with 60% to 80% observed a single time. Study-level points and caveats: Immune exposure data for these donors was limited to CMV serostatus. Relative to the approximately 700-donor mean, N-insertions were reportedly fewer in an Asian-associated ancestry cluster in a later analysis. In an earlier analysis, about 87% or about 30%: the productive usage of most TCR beta V segments.

The sequencing sample was made of PBMCs. This sequence was found in a man over 45 in good health and CMV-seropositive. This rearrangement joins TRBV19 to TRBJ1-1, with 8 bases identical to TRBD1. The DNA of the CDR3 is TGTGCCAGTAGTATCCAGGGGGCTGGGGGCACTGAAGCTTTCTTT. Protein product: CASSIQGAGGTEAFF.